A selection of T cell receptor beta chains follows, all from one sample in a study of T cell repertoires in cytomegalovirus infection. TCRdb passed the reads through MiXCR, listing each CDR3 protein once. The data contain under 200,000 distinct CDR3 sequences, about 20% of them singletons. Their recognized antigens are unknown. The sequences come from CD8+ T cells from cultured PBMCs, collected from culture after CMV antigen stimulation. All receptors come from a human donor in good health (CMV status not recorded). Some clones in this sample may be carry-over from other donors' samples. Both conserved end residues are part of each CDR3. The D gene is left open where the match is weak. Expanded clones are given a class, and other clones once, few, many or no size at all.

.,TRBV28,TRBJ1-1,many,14,CASSLPAGHTEAFF,TGTGCCAGCAGTCTACCCGCGGGACACACTGAAGCTTTCTTT
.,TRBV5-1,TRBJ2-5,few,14,CASSLTRAAETQYF,TGCGCCAGCAGCCTAACTAGAGCAGCGGAGACCCAGTACTTC
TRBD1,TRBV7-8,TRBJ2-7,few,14,CASSPWTGGDEQYF,TGTGCCAGCAGCCCATGGACAGGGGGGGACGAGCAGTACTTC
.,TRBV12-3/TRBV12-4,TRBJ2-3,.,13,CASSFIGTDTQYF,TGTGCCAGCAGTTTTATCGGCACAGATACGCAGTATTTT
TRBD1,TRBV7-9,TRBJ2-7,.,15,CASSRPTGEPYEQYF,TGTGCCAGCAGCCGCCCGACAGGGGAACCCTACGAGCAGTACTTC
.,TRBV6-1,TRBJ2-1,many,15,CASSEGLSSYNEQFF,TGTGCCAGCAGTGAAGGCCTGAGCTCCTACAATGAGCAGTTCTTC
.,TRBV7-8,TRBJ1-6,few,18,CASSYLYRDVAYNSPLHF,TGTGCCAGCAGCTATTTATACAGGGATGTAGCATATAATTCACCCCTCCACTTT
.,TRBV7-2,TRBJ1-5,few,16,CASSLMSGEYNQPQHF,TGTGCCAGCAGCTTAATGTCAGGGGAGTACAATCAGCCCCAGCATTTT
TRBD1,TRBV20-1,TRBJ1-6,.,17,CSARDRGTGSDNSPLHF,TGCAGTGCTAGAGATCGCGGGACAGGATCCGATAATTCACCCCTCCACTTT
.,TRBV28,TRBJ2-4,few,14,CASSSPGTKNIQYF,TGTGCCAGCAGTTCCCCGGGAACCAAAAACATTCAGTACTTC
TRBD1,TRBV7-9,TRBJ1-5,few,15,CASSDGTGGGQPQHF,TGTGCCAGCAGCGATGGGACAGGGGGCGGCCAGCCCCAGCATTTT
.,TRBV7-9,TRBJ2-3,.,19,CASSRYFGQGPTGGDTQYF,TGTGCCAGCAGCCGATACTTCGGACAGGGACCGACGGGGGGAGATACGCAGTATTTT
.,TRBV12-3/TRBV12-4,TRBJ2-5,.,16,CASSFSYQALQETQYF,TGTGCCAGCAGTTTTTCCTATCAGGCCTTACAAGAGACCCAGTACTTC
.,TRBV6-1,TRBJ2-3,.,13,CASEEPNTDTQYF,TGTGCCAGCGAAGAGCCAAACACAGATACGCAGTATTTT
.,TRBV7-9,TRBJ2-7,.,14,CASREGKGPYEQYF,TGTGCCAGCAGGGAGGGAAAGGGACCCTACGAGCAGTACTTC
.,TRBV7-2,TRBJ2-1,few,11,CASTHGGEQFF,TGTGCCAGCACCCATGGGGGAGAGCAGTTCTTC
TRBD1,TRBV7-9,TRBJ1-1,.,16,CASTTSAPTGITEAFF,TGTGCCAGCACCACGTCGGCCCCGACAGGGATCACTGAAGCTTTCTTT
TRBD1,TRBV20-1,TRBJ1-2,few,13,CSARDRANYGYTF,TGCAGTGCTAGGGACAGGGCGAACTATGGCTACACCTTC